This TCR beta chain was found in a study of blood T cell repertoires in COVID-19. Study context: The United States, Italy and Spain were the sources of the acute and convalescent COVID-19 samples. The analysed material was cDNA or gDNA that came from T cells, B-cell-depleted T cells, or PBMCs.

Source study methods: Reference gene primer amplification gave estimated nucleated cell counts. Clones were sequenced by immunoSEQ multiplex PCR, and TCRdb holds only the in-frame ones, with some missing. The D gene and trimming were derived from the DNA, and the V and J assignments and clone size from that table. Among over 400,000 clones listed, approximately 83% were seen once. The CDR3 has 14 residues. CDR1 and CDR2 from the germline V gene are MNHEY and SVGAGI. With 5 bases removed from V and 0 bases from J, the gap between germline ends came to 11 bases. This sequence joins TRBV6-5 and TRBJ2-7; D is perhaps TRBD1 (6 bases). The sequence came from a human donor in a cohort sampled during active COVID-19. What was sequenced was peripheral blood. The CDR3, as DNA: TGTGCCAGCAGTCTTCGGGACACCTCCTACGAGCAGTACTTC. It is translated as CASSLRDTSYEQYF.